One and the same sample provided the 29 T cell receptor beta chains below, sequenced in a study of OX40 agonist ivuxolimab in advanced cancers. Measured with immunoSEQ multiplex PCR; TCRdb has only the in-frame clones, and not every one. The sample gives about 58,000 clones, just over 85% of which show up once; 0.85% to 1% is in the top ten. Sequenced here: CD4+ or CD8+ T cells sorted from blood, sampled in a trial of the OX40 agonist ivuxolimab. These receptors all stem from an adult with an advanced solid tumor such as melanoma, head and neck, liver or kidney cancer.

The V and J genes are TRBV2 and TRBJ2-7, with 8 bases fitting TRBD1. The CDR3 length is 14 residues. CDR1 SNHLY and CDR2 FYNNEI come from the germline V gene. The J segment lost 4 bases and the V segment lost 8 bases, leaving 10 bases of the junction unmatched. CDR3 in amino acids: CASGRQGTRYEQYF. CDR3 nucleotides: TGTGCCAGCGGAAGACAGGGGACAAGGTACGAGCAGTACTTC.

The chain recombines TRBV5-1 with TRBJ1-2; 7 positions agree with TRBD1. The germline gives CDR1 SGHRS, CDR2 YFSETQ. The CDR3 length is 14 residues. V shed 4 bases and J 2 bases; nucleotides not matched to a gene: 5. The CDR3 sequence: CASSKQTGNYGYTF. Here the CDR3 DNA reads TGCGCCAGCAGCAAACAGACAGGGAACTATGGCTACACCTTC.

CDR3 bases: TGCAGCGTTGAGCCCGGGCAGCTCCGCGGCTACACCTTC. It is translated as CSVEPGQLRGYTF. The V gene is TRBV29-1, the J gene TRBJ1-2; no firm D call. The length of the CDR3 is 13 residues. The germline CDR1 and CDR2 sequences are SQVTM and ANQGSEA. The V gene lost 3 bases and the J gene lost 8 bases, with 16 bases spanning the gap.

J is TRBJ1-2 and V is TRBV2; 7 nucleotides align to TRBD1. The germline V gene encodes CDR1 SNHLY and CDR2 FYNNEI. The junction had 1 base not matched to a gene; V was cut back by 4 bases and J by 2 bases. The CDR3 loop spans 13 amino acids. CDR3 sequence reads: CASSARGNYGYTF. The CDR3 nucleotides read TGTGCCAGCAGTGCCAGGGGGAACTATGGCTACACCTTC. Full variable domain (remainder filled in from reference TRBV2 and TRBJ1-2): EPEVTQTPSHQVTQMGQEVILRCVPISNHLYFYWYRQILGQKVEFLVSFYNNEISEKSEIFDDQFSVERPDGSNFTLKIRSTKLEDSAMYFCASSARGNYGYTFGSGTRLTVV.

The chain recombines TRBV23-1 with TRBJ1-4; D is perhaps TRBD1 (6 bases). TRBV23-1 is an ORF for which the function is uncertain. CDR3 size: 14 residues. V gave up 8 bases and J gave up 4 bases, with 14 bases separating them. This CDR3 is CASPRDTDNEKLFF. The CDR3 region has the DNA TGCGCCAGCCCCCGGGACACAGATAATGAAAAACTGTTTTTT.

This clone was counted once. The chain is built from TRBV6-1 and TRBJ1-4; D call uncertain. Trimming stripped 6 bases from V and 2 bases from J, with 13 bases between. CDR1 is MNHNS, CDR2 SASEGT, per germline. CDR3 length equals 15 residues. This CDR3 reads CASSPPAFTNEKLFF. For the CDR3, the DNA is TGTGCCAGCAGCCCCCCGGCGTTCACTAATGAAAAACTGTTTTTT.

V usage is TRBV18 and J usage is TRBJ2-2; 8 bases agree with TRBD1. This CDR3 spans 17 amino acids. V shed 2 bases and J 4 bases; nucleotides not matched to a gene: 9. CDR1 is KGHSH, CDR2 LQKENI, per germline. CDR3 DNA sequence: TGTGCCAGCTCACCATTTTTGCGACAGGGGACCACCGGGGAGCTGTTTTTT. It yields the protein CASSPFLRQGTTGELFF.

The chain employs TRBV18 and TRBJ1-5; no firm D call. From germline, CDR1 is KGHSH and CDR2 LQKENI. Trimming removed 1 base at V and 4 bases at J, with 8 bases between. The CDR3 spans 14 residues. This CDR3 is CASSPRMGNQPQHF. CDR3 coding DNA: TGTGCCAGCTCACCACGTATGGGAAATCAGCCCCAGCATTTT.

This chain joins TRBV4-1 and TRBJ2-1, with TRBD2 matching over 8 bases. CDR3 length equals 16 residues. J gave up 8 bases and V 4 bases, and 13 bases lay outside the gene matches. Germline CDR1 reads MGHRA; CDR2 reads YSYEKL. The CDR3 sequence: CASSRTPGLDFDEQFF. CDR3 nucleotide sequence: TGCGCCAGCAGCCGGACTCCGGGACTAGATTTCGATGAGCAGTTCTTC.

The table lists this clone with a count of one. This chain uses TRBV18 with TRBJ2-2; 10 bases line up with TRBD1. V shed 6 bases, J shed 1 base, and the junction held 2 bases outside the gene matches. The CDR3 spans 15 residues. Germline V gives CDR1 KGHSH, CDR2 LQKENI. CDR3 amino acids: CASSDRGRNTGELFF. The CDR3 bases are TGTGCCAGCTCGGACAGGGGGAGGAACACCGGGGAGCTGTTTTTT.

The chain employs TRBV2 and TRBJ2-7, with 9 positions matching TRBD2. CDR1 is SNHLY and CDR2 is FYNNEI in the germline V gene. V shed 4 bases and J 4 bases; nucleotides not matched to a gene: 5. The CDR3 contains 14 residues. As DNA, the CDR3 is TGTGCCAGCAGTGGGACTAGCGTTTCGTACGAGCAGTACTTC. Amino acids: CASSGTSVSYEQYF.

This clone was recorded once. The rearrangement joins TRBV5-1 to TRBJ2-2, with D unclear. Germline lookup yields CDR1 SGHRS and CDR2 YFSETQ. Between the trimmed V and J ends, which lost 5 bases and 2 bases, there was a span of 4 bases. The CDR3 length is 12 residues. In nucleotides, the CDR3 is TGCGCCAGCAGTCTCAACACCGGGGAGCTGTTTTTT. Its protein is CASSLNTGELFF.

The chain uses TRBV5-4 and TRBJ1-3; D is unresolved. This CDR3 has 17 residues. The germline V gene has CDR1 SGHNT and CDR2 YYREEE (reference sequence). V was pared by 1 base and J by 0 bases, with 14 bases between. CDR3 nucleotide sequence: TGTGCCAGCAGCTTGCGGGGAGGCCCGAGCTCTGGAAACACCATATATTTT. Translation: CASSLRGGPSSGNTIYF.

This clone was detected only a few times. V usage is TRBV10-2 and J usage is TRBJ1-2; TRBD1 aligns across 8 bases. Germline V gene data show CDR1 as WSHSY and CDR2 as SAAADI. J gave up 7 bases and V 6 bases, and 16 bases lay outside the gene matches. The CDR3 runs to 16 residues. The CDR3 sequence: CASSSPARQGISGYTF. Here the CDR3 DNA reads TGCGCCAGCAGCTCCCCAGCCAGACAGGGGATAAGTGGCTACACCTTC.

The J gene is TRBJ1-4, the V gene TRBV4-1, with D perhaps TRBD1 (5 bases). Germline CDR1 MGHRA, CDR2 YSYEKL. Trimming pared 3 bases from V and 0 bases from J, leaving 17 bases between. The CDR3 consists of 18 residues. The DNA for the CDR3 is TGCGCCAGCAGCCACAAACTCCAACAGGCTGCAACTAATGAAAAACTGTTTTTT. The encoded protein is CASSHKLQQAATNEKLFF.

V is TRBV7-9 and J is TRBJ1-5; D not resolved. This CDR3 is built from 12 residues. The germline CDR1 and CDR2 sequences are SEHNR and FQNEAQ (reference sequence). V was cut by 1 base and J by 11 bases, with 9 bases left in between. The DNA for the CDR3 is TGTGCCAGCAGCTTAGGCCTGGGGACCCAGCATTTT. Encoded protein: CASSLGLGTQHF.

The V gene is TRBV25-1, the J gene TRBJ1-5; D is perhaps TRBD1 (6 bases). CDR3 length equals 13 residues. V lost 7 bases to trimming and J lost 9 bases, with 16 bases between them. Germline V gives CDR1 MGHDK, CDR2 SYGVNS. In DNA, the CDR3 is TGTGCCAGCACCCGGGGGGGGCCTCGGCCCCAGCATTTT. This translates into CASTRGGPRPQHF.

This CDR3 reads CAWSRAPGALHF. CDR3 bases: TGTGCCTGGAGTAGGGCTCCCGGGGCCCTCCACTTT. The J gene is TRBJ1-6, the V gene TRBV30; D remains ambiguous. This CDR3 is built from 12 residues. Per the germline V gene, CDR1 is GTSNPN and CDR2 is SVGIG (reference sequence). Trimming stripped 2 bases from V and 14 bases from J, with 13 bases between.

The V gene is TRBV5-1, the J gene TRBJ2-7, with TRBD1 as a possible D gene (6 bases). V was trimmed by 4 bases and J by 5 bases, leaving 19 bases between them. The CDR3 is 15 residues long. The germline CDR1 and CDR2 sequences are SGHRS and YFSETQ. CDR3 loop: CASSTGQPKPHEQYF. The CDR3 DNA reads as TGCGCCAGCAGCACGGGACAACCCAAGCCCCACGAGCAGTACTTC.

The V call is TRBV5-4, the J call TRBJ2-2; the D gene is possibly TRBD2 (5 bases). The CDR3 sequence is 16 residues long. In germline, CDR1 is SGHNT, CDR2 YYREEE (reference sequence). The V gene lost 1 base and the J gene lost 0 bases, with 10 bases spanning the gap. The CDR3 DNA reads TGTGCCAGCAGCTTGCGCCGGGGATCGAACACCGGGGAGCTGTTTTTT. Protein: CASSLRRGSNTGELFF.

The J gene is TRBJ2-2, the V gene TRBV6-1; D is undetermined. This CDR3 spans 13 amino acids. With 4 bases removed from V and 0 bases from J, the gap between germline ends came to 3 bases. Germline CDR1 reads MNHNS; CDR2 reads SASEGT. The CDR3 spells CASSGTNTGELFF. The CDR3, as DNA: TGTGCCAGCAGTGGCACGAACACCGGGGAGCTGTTTTTT.

The V gene is TRBV11-3, the J gene TRBJ1-1, with D unresolved. This CDR3 is 13 amino acids long. Trimming stripped 2 bases from V and 8 bases from J, with 12 bases between. Germline V gene sequence: CDR1 SGHNT, CDR2 YENEEA. The DNA for the CDR3 is TGTGCCAGCAGCTTAAGAGCCGGAACAGAAGCTTTCTTT. Translation: CASSLRAGTEAFF. Full variable domain (missing parts from reference TRBV11-3 and TRBJ1-1): EAGVVQSPRYKIIEKKQPVAFWCNPISGHNTLYWYLQNLGQGPELLIRYENEEAVDDSQLPKDRFSAERLKGVDSTLKIQPAELGDSAVYLCASSLRAGTEAFFGQGTRLTVV.

This clone was found a few times. The chain has TRBV6-5 and TRBJ1-2; 7 bases match TRBD1. The CDR3 has 13 amino acids. CDR1 is MNHEY, CDR2 SVGAGI, per germline. J gave up 4 bases and V 5 bases, and 4 bases lay outside the gene matches. The CDR3 reads CASSPTGTYGYTF. The DNA for the CDR3 is TGTGCCAGCAGTCCGACAGGGACCTATGGCTACACCTTC.

The chain has TRBV5-6 and TRBJ1-2; no definite D call. V shed 0 bases and J shed 5 bases, with 5 bases lying between them. This CDR3 comprises 12 residues. From germline, CDR1 is SGHDT and CDR2 YYEEEE. The CDR3 sequence: CASSLVAYGYTF. The CDR3 DNA is TGTGCCAGCAGCTTGGTCGCTTATGGCTACACCTTC.

This clone came up a few times. The CDR3 here is CASSEGQGRTYEQYF. In nucleotides, the CDR3 is TGTGCCAGCAGTGAAGGCCAGGGGAGGACCTACGAGCAGTACTTC. The chain recombines TRBV6-1 with TRBJ2-7; D may correspond to TRBD1 or TRBD2 (6 bases each). CDR3 size: 15 residues. V was clipped by 1 base and J by 2 bases, with 12 bases between them. Germline values: CDR1 MNHNS, CDR2 SASEGT.

This chain joins TRBV7-8 and TRBJ2-3, with D uncertain. Germline CDR1 reads SGHVS; CDR2 reads FQNEAQ. The CDR3 has 17 amino acids. Trimming pared 1 base from V and 2 bases from J, leaving 16 bases between. DNA for the CDR3: TGTGCCAGCAGCTTAGTGGGGATCGCCTACTTCACAGATACGCAGTATTTT. Its translation is CASSLVGIAYFTDTQYF.

The rearrangement joins TRBV13 to TRBJ1-1, with D possibly being TRBD1 (5 bases). The V gene's germline CDR1 is PRHDT and CDR2 FYEKMQ (reference sequence). V was cut by 1 base and J by 3 bases, with 18 bases left in between. The CDR3 is 17 residues long. The CDR3 loop is CASSLVGPDGGDTEAFF. The CDR3 coding sequence is TGTGCCAGCAGCTTAGTGGGCCCTGACGGGGGGGACACTGAAGCTTTCTTT.

This chain uses TRBV2 with TRBJ2-7; TRBD1 matches at 8 bases. The CDR3 covers 14 residues. Germline V gene data show CDR1 as SNHLY and CDR2 as FYNNEI. V lost 5 bases and J lost 3; bases outside the gene matches: 6. CDR3 DNA: TGTGCCAGCAGTCGACAGGGGAAAAACTACGAGCAGTACTTC. Amino acid sequence: CASSRQGKNYEQYF.

The gene calls are TRBV7-8 and TRBJ2-7; 7 bases map to TRBD1. With 1 base clipped from V and 4 bases from J, the junction kept 4 bases outside the gene matches. Per germline, CDR1 SGHVS and CDR2 FQNEAQ. This CDR3 comprises 14 residues. The CDR3 DNA reads as TGTGCCAGCAGCTTAGGTCGACAGGGATACGAGCAGTACTTC. The encoded protein is CASSLGRQGYEQYF.